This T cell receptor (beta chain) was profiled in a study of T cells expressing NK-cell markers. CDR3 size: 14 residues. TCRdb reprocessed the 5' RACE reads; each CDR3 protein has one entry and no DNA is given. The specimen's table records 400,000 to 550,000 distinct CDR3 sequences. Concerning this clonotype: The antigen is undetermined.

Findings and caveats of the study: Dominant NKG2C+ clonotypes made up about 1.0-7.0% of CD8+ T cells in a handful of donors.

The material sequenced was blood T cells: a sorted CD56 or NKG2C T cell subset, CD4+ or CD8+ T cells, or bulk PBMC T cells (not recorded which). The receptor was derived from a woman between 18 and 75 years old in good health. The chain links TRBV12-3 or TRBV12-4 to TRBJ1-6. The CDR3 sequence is CASSLGLESSPLHF.